The rows below give T cell receptor beta chains drawn from one sample of a study of blood T cells in healthy people across ages. Each CDR3 protein gets one entry after TCRdb re-called the 5' RACE reads with MiXCR. This repertoire shows almost 1 million distinct CDR3 sequences, roughly half found once; its top ten account for about a fifth. The sequencing sample was made of blood. These receptors all come from a woman aged 55-69 years in good health. CDR3s include the opening cysteine and the closing phenylalanine or tryptophan. The order of the fields is J gene, V gene, D gene, clone size, CDR3 DNA, CDR3 protein. A D gene is named only where the DNA matches it firmly. Only part of the rows carry a size: once, few, many, or a class if the clone is expanded.

TRBJ2-3,TRBV5-6,.,few,TGTGCCAGCAGCTCAACGACAGGCCGCGGGTTGAATACGCAGTATTTT,CASSSTTGRGLNTQYF
TRBJ2-7,TRBV27,TRBD1,.,TGTGCCAGCAGTATACGAAGACAGGGGTACGAGCAGTACTTC,CASSIRRQGYEQYF
TRBJ1-5,TRBV20-1,.,.,TGCAGTGATCATTCCCTGGCGGATCAGCCCCAGCATTTT,CSDHSLADQPQHF
TRBJ1-5,TRBV2,.,.,TGTGCCAGCACAATCGAAGACCGTCAGCCCCAGCATTTT,CASTIEDRQPQHF
TRBJ2-1,TRBV29-1,TRBD2,.,TGCAGCGCGACAGCGGGAGGGGGGGAGCAGTTCTTC,CSATAGGGEQFF
TRBJ1-6,TRBV12-3/TRBV12-4,.,once,TGTGCCAGCAGTTGGTCCCTGGATTCACCCCTCCACTTT,CASSWSLDSPLHF
TRBJ1-1,TRBV12-3/TRBV12-4,.,.,TGTGCCAGCAGTTTCAGGGTCCAGAACACTGAAGCTTTCTTT,CASSFRVQNTEAFF
TRBJ2-3,TRBV15,TRBD2,many,TGTGCCACCAGCTTAGCGGGAGGCTACACAGATACGCAGTATTTT,CATSLAGGYTDTQYF
TRBJ2-7,TRBV11-1,.,.,TGCGCCAGCAGCCAAGACCGGGGGTGGGACTACGAGCAGTACTTC,CASSQDRGWDYEQYF
TRBJ2-7,TRBV6-6,TRBD2,few,TGTGCCAGCAGTCCTGCGGGAGTCCCTTACGAGCAGTACTTC,CASSPAGVPYEQYF
TRBJ2-7,TRBV7-2,TRBD2,.,TGTGCCAGCAGCTTCCGGGGAGGGAATGCCTACGAGCAGTACTTC,CASSFRGGNAYEQYF
TRBJ1-4,TRBV11-2,.,once,TGTGCCAGCAGCTTAGGAAGGACAGATGCAACTAATGAAAAACTGTTTTTT,CASSLGRTDATNEKLFF
TRBJ1-1,TRBV12-3/TRBV12-4,.,.,TGTGCCAGCCCCTCCCCGGTCGGTCGTGCTTTCTTT,CASPSPVGRAFF
TRBJ1-1,TRBV6-5,TRBD1,few,TGTGCCAGCAGTTATTACAGGGGTACTGAAGCTTTCTTT,CASSYYRGTEAFF
TRBJ2-7,TRBV3-1,.,few,TGTGCCAGCAGCCACAACGCGGTACTCTCCTACGAGCAGTACTTC,CASSHNAVLSYEQYF
TRBJ2-1,TRBV29-1,.,few,TGCAGCGTTGAAGAGAGCAGGGGTGTGGATGAGCAGTTCTTC,CSVEESRGVDEQFF
TRBJ2-7,TRBV30,TRBD1,once,TGTGCCTGGAGGCGGACAGGGGGCTCGTGGGAGCAGTACTTC,CAWRRTGGSWEQYF
TRBJ1-3,TRBV7-6,.,.,TGTGCCAGCAGCGCACTACAGGGATCTGGAAACACCATATATTTT,CASSALQGSGNTIYF
TRBJ2-3,TRBV9,.,.,TGTGCCAGCAGCGTAGACTGGGGAGATACGCAGTATTTT,CASSVDWGDTQYF
TRBJ2-3,TRBV2,.,.,TGTGCCAGCATGGAGGCAACAGATACGCAGTATTTT,CASMEATDTQYF
TRBJ2-7,TRBV29-1,TRBD1,.,TGCAGCGTTGGACAGGGGGCGGCCGAGCAGTACTTC,CSVGQGAAEQYF
TRBJ2-7,TRBV25-1,.,.,TGTGCCAGCAGGGCCTCGACAGGATCCTACGAGCAGTACTTC,CASRASTGSYEQYF
TRBJ2-5,TRBV9,.,.,TGTGCCAGCAGCGTAAACGAGGAGACCCAGTACTTC,CASSVNEETQYF
TRBJ2-1,TRBV7-9,.,.,TGTGCCAGCAGCACCACGGCAAGCTCCTACAATGAGCAGTTCTTC,CASSTTASSYNEQFF
TRBJ2-7,TRBV7-2,TRBD2,few,TGTGCCAGCAGCTACCTGGGACTAGCGGGAGTCGAGCAGTACTTC,CASSYLGLAGVEQYF
TRBJ1-1,TRBV7-2,TRBD1,.,TGTGCCACCTTACAACAGGGGGCGCGTGGTATAGCTTTCTTT,CATLQQGARGIAFF
TRBJ2-7,TRBV29-1,.,.,TGCAGCGTTATGAGAGACGAGACCTACGAGCAGTACTTC,CSVMRDETYEQYF
TRBJ2-7,TRBV7-2,.,few,TGTGCCAGCAGCCGAGGGGCTTACTACGAGCAGTACTTC,CASSRGAYYEQYF
TRBJ2-1,TRBV20-1,TRBD2,.,TGCAGTGCTCCACTAGCGGGAGGTCCACTTTCCTACAATGAGCAGTTCTTC,CSAPLAGGPLSYNEQFF
TRBJ2-7,TRBV4-1,.,.,TGCGCCAGCGGCCCCACTATAGGCACCCTCTCCTACGAGCAGTACTTC,CASGPTIGTLSYEQYF
TRBJ2-2,TRBV29-1,TRBD2,.,TGCACCGTCGGGGGGAGATCCGGGGAGCTGTTTTTT,CTVGGRSGELFF
TRBJ2-7,TRBV5-1,TRBD2,few,TGCGCCAGCAGCTTGGTGCTAGCGGCGAACGAGCAGTACTTC,CASSLVLAANEQYF
TRBJ1-5,TRBV20-1,.,few,TGCAGCGCTTCTGGGGGAGGAAGCAATCAGCCCCAGCATTTT,CSASGGGSNQPQHF
TRBJ1-2,TRBV5-1,.,.,TGCGCCAGCAGCTTCGAGGGCAGCTATGGCTACACCTTC,CASSFEGSYGYTF
TRBJ2-6,TRBV20-1,.,.,TGCAGTGCTCCGGGAGTGGAGGAAGCTTACTCTGGGGCCAACGTCCTGACTTTC,CSAPGVEEAYSGANVLTF
TRBJ2-7,TRBV7-2,.,.,TGTGCCAGCAGCCCAGGCCCTCGCAGGCCGGGCGAGCAGTACTTC,CASSPGPRRPGEQYF
TRBJ1-5,TRBV7-3,.,.,TGTGCCAGCAGCTTAAACCCACCAGGGTCAGGACAGCCCCAGCATTTT,CASSLNPPGSGQPQHF
TRBJ2-5,TRBV5-1,.,.,TGCGCCAGCAGTTTCGATTACTACCAGCAGTACTTC,CASSFDYYQQYF
TRBJ1-6,TRBV20-1,TRBD1,.,TGCAGTGCACCGACAGGGGGACAAAATTCACCCCTCCACTTT,CSAPTGGQNSPLHF
TRBJ2-3,TRBV5-4,TRBD2,.,TGTGCCAGCAGCTTGGCGGGACTAGCAATAGATACGCAGTATTTT,CASSLAGLAIDTQYF
TRBJ2-3,TRBV11-2,TRBD1,.,TGTGCCAGCTCACCACGCAGGGGGACGCAGTATTTT,CASSPRRGTQYF
TRBJ2-7,TRBV11-3,.,once,TGTGCCAGCAGCTTAGGGGGGGTGGGGGCCTACGAGCAGTACTTC,CASSLGGVGAYEQYF
TRBJ2-7,TRBV7-9,.,.,TGTGCCAGCAGCTCAGGCGGGGTAGCTAACTCCTACGAGCAGTACTTC,CASSSGGVANSYEQYF
TRBJ2-1,TRBV6-5,TRBD2,few,TGTGCCAGCAGTTACTCGAGGGCTAGCGGGAGCTACGAGCAGTTCTTC,CASSYSRASGSYEQFF
TRBJ2-7,TRBV28,TRBD2,.,TGTGCCAGCACCGACCCAGCGGGAGCTATATACGAGCAGTACTTC,CASTDPAGAIYEQYF
TRBJ2-2,TRBV3-1,.,few,TGTGCCAGCACCCATCTGAACACCGGGGAGCTGTTTTTT,CASTHLNTGELFF
TRBJ2-1,TRBV20-1,TRBD2,.,TGCAGTGCTTGGACTAGCGGGCATTCCTACAATGAGCAGTTCTTC,CSAWTSGHSYNEQFF
TRBJ2-7,TRBV29-1,.,few,TGCAGCGGAATACAGGGTAGCTCCTACGAGCAGTACTTC,CSGIQGSSYEQYF
TRBJ2-3,TRBV10-2,TRBD2,.,TGCGCCAGCAGTGAGCTAGGGACTAGCGGGAGGGCCCTCACAGATACGCAGTATTTT,CASSELGTSGRALTDTQYF
TRBJ2-7,TRBV7-2,.,few,TGTGCCAGCAGCCTTTCTATACAGGGCGCCCACGAGCAGTACTTC,CASSLSIQGAHEQYF
TRBJ2-1,TRBV6-5,TRBD2,.,TGTGCCAGCAGTTACTTGAGCACCGGGACTAGCTTCAATGAGCAGTTCTTC,CASSYLSTGTSFNEQFF
TRBJ2-7,TRBV20-1,TRBD1,few,TGCAGTGCTACTTCTCGGGACAGACACTCCTACGAGCAGTACTTC,CSATSRDRHSYEQYF